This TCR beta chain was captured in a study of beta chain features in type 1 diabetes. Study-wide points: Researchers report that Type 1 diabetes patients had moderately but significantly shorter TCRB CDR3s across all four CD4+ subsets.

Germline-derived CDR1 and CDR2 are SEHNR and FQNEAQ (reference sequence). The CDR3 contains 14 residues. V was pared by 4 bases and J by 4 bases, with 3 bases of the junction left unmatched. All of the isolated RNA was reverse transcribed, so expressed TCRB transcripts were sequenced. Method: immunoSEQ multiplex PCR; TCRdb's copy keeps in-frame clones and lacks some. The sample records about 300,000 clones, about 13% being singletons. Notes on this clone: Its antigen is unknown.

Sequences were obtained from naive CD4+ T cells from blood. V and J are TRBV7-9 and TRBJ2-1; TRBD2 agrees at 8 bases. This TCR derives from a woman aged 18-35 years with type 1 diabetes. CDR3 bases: TGTGCCAGCAGCTCCGGCGGGAGGTACAATGAGCAGTTCTTC. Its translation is CASSSGGRYNEQFF.